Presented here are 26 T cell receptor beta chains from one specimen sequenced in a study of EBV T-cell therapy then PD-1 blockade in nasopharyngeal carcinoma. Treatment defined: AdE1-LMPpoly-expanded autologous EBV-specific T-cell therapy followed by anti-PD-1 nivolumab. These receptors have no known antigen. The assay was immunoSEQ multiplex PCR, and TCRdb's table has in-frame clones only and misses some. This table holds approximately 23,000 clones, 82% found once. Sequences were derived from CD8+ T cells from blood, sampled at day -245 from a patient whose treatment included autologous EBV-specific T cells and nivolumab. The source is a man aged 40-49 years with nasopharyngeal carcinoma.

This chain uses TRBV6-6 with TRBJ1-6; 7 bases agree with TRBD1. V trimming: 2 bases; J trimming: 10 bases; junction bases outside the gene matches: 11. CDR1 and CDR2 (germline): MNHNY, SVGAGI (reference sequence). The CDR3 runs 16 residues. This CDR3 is CASSYGRDRDNSPLHF. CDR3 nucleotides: TGTGCCAGCAGTTACGGGCGCGACAGGGACAACTCACCCCTCCACTTT.

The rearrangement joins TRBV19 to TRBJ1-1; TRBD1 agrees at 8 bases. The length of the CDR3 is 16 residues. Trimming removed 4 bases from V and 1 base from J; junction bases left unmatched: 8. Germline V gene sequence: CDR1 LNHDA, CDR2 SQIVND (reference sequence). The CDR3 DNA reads TGTGCCAGTAGTAACCCCGGACAGGGAAGGAACACTGAAGCTTTCTTT. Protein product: CASSNPGQGRNTEAFF.

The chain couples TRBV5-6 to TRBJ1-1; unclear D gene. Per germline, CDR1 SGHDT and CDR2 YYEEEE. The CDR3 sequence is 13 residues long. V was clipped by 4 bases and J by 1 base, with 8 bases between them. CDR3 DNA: TGTGCCAGCAGCCCGGACTCGAACACTGAAGCTTTCTTT. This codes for CASSPDSNTEAFF.

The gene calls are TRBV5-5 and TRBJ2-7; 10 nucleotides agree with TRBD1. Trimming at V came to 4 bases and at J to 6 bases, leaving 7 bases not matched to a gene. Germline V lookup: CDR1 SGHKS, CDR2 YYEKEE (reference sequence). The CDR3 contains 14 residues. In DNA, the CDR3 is TGTGCCAGCAGCGAGGGACAGGGGTGGTCCGAGCAGTACTTC. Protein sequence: CASSEGQGWSEQYF. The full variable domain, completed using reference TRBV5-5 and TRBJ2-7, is DAGVTQSPTHLIKTRGQQVTLRCSPISGHKSVSWYQQVLGQGPQFIFQYYEKEERGRGNFPDRFSARQFPNYSSELNVNALLLGDSALYLCASSEGQGWSEQYFGPGTRLTVT.

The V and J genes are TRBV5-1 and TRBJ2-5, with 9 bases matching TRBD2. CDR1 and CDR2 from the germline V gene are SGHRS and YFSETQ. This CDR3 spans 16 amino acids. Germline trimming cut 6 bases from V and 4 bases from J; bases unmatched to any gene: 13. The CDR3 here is CASTPHTSGSGETQYF. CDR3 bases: TGCGCCAGCACCCCCCATACTAGCGGGTCGGGAGAGACCCAGTACTTC.

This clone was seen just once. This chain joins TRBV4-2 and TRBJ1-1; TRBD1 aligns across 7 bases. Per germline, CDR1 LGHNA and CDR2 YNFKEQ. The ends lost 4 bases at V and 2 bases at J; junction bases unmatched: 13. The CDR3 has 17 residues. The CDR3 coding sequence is TGTGCCAGCAGCCCGTACTTGGACAGGACCCAAAACACTGAAGCTTTCTTT. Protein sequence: CASSPYLDRTQNTEAFF.

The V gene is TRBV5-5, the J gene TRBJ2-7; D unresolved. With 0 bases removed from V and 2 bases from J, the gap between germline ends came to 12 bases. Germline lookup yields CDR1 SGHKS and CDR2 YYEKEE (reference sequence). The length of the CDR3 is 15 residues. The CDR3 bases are TGTGCCAGCAGCTTGGCCTTGACGGCGACCTACGAGCAGTACTTC. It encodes CASSLALTATYEQYF.

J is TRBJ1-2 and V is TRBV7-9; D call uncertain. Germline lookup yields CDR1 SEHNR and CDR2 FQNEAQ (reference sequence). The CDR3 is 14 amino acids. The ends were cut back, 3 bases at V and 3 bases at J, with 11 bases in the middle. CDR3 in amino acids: CASSFGKGDYGYTF. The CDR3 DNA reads TGTGCCAGCAGCTTCGGAAAGGGTGACTATGGCTACACCTTC.

CDR3 nucleotides: TGTGCCAGTAGTAATCGTAGCCTCGAGCAGTACTTC. This sequence encodes CASSNRSLEQYF. The chain carries TRBV19 and TRBJ2-7; unclear D gene. Germline loops: CDR1 LNHDA, CDR2 SQIVND (reference sequence). This CDR3 spans 12 amino acids. Between the trimmed V and J ends, which lost 4 bases and 6 bases, there was a span of 10 bases.

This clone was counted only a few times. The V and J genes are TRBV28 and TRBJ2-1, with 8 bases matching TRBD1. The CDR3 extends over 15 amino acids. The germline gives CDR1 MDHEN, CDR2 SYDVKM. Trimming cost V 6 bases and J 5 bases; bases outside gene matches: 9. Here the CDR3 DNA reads TGTGCCAGCAGGGACAGGGAATATGATGACAATGAGCAGTTCTTC. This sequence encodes CASRDREYDDNEQFF.

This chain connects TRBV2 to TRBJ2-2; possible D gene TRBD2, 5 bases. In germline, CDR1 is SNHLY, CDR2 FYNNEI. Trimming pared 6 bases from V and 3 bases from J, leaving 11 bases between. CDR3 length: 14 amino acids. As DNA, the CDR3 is TGTGCCAGCAGGTGGACTTGGGACACCGGGGAGCTGTTTTTT. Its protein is CASRWTWDTGELFF. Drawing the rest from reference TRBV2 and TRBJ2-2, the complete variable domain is EPEVTQTPSHQVTQMGQEVILRCVPISNHLYFYWYRQILGQKVEFLVSFYNNEISEKSEIFDDQFSVERPDGSNFTLKIRSTKLEDSAMYFCASRWTWDTGELFFGEGSRLTVL.

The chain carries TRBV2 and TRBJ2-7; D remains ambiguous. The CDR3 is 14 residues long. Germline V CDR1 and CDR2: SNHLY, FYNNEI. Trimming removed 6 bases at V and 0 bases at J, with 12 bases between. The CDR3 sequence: CASRGQWSSYEQYF. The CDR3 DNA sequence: TGTGCCAGCAGGGGTCAGTGGAGCTCCTACGAGCAGTACTTC. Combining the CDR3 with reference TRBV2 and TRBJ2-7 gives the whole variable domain EPEVTQTPSHQVTQMGQEVILRCVPISNHLYFYWYRQILGQKVEFLVSFYNNEISEKSEIFDDQFSVERPDGSNFTLKIRSTKLEDSAMYFCASRGQWSSYEQYFGPGTRLTVT.

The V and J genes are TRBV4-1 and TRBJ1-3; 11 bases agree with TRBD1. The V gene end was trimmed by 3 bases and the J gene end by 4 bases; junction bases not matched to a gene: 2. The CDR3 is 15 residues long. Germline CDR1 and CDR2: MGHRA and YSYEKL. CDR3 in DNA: TGCGCCAGCAGCCAGGACAGGGGGCTCGGAAACACCATATATTTT. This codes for CASSQDRGLGNTIYF.

This chain's CDR3 is CASSEEADSYEQYF. The CDR3, as DNA: TGTGCCAGCAGTGAGGAAGCAGACTCCTACGAGCAGTACTTC. J is TRBJ2-7 and V is TRBV6-4; D is unclear. V was clipped by 3 bases and J by 0 bases, with 9 bases between them. Germline V lookup: CDR1 MRHNA, CDR2 SNTAGT. This CDR3 is 14 amino acids long.

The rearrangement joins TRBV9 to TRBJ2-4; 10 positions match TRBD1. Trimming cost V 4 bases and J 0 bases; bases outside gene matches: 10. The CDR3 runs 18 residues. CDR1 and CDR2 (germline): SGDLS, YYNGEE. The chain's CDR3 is CASSPPAGQGLAKNIQYF. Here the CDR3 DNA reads TGTGCCAGCAGCCCCCCGGCGGGACAGGGGTTAGCCAAAAACATTCAGTACTTC.

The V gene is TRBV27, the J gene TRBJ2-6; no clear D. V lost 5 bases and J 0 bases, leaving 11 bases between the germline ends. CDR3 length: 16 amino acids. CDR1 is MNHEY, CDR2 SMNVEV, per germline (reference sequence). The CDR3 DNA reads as TGTGCCAGCAGTCCCCACGGCTTCTCTGGGGCCAACGTCCTGACTTTC. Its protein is CASSPHGFSGANVLTF.

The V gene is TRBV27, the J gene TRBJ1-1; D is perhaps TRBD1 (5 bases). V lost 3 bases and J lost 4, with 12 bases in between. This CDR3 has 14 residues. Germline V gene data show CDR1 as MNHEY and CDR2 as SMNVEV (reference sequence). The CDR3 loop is CASSFAGGTTEAFF. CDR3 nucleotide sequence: TGTGCCAGCAGTTTCGCCGGCGGGACCACTGAAGCTTTCTTT.

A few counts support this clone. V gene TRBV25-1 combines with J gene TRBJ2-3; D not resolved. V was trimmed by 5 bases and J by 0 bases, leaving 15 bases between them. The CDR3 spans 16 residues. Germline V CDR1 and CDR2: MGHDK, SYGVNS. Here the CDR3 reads CASSLQYHTSTDTQYF. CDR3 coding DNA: TGTGCCAGCAGTTTACAGTATCATACTAGCACAGATACGCAGTATTTT.

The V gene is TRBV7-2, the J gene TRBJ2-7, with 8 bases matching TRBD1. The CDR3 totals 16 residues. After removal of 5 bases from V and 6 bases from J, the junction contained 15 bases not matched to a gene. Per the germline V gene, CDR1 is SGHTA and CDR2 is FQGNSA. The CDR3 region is CASSTRTGLESGEQYF. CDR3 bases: TGTGCCAGCAGCACTCGGACAGGGCTGGAGTCTGGCGAGCAGTACTTC. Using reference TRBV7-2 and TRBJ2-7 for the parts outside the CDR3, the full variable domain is GAGVSQSPSNKVTEKGKDVELRCDPISGHTALYWYRQSLGQGLEFLIYFQGNSAPDKSGLPSDRFSAERTGGSVSTLTIQRTQQEDSAVYLCASSTRTGLESGEQYFGPGTRLTVT.

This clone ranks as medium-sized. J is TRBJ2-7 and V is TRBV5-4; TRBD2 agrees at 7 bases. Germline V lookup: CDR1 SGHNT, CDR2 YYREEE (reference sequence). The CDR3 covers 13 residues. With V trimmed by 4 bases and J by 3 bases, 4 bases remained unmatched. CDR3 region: CASSIRTSYEQYF. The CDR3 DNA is TGTGCCAGCAGCATCCGGACTAGCTACGAGCAGTACTTC.

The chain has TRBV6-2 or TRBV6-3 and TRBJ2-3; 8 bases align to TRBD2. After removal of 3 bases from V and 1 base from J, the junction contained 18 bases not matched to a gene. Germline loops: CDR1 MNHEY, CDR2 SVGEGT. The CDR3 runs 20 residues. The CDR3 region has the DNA TGTGCCAGCAGTTATTCAGCGGGGGATTACATACTCCTAGGCACAGATACGCAGTATTTT. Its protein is CASSYSAGDYILLGTDTQYF.

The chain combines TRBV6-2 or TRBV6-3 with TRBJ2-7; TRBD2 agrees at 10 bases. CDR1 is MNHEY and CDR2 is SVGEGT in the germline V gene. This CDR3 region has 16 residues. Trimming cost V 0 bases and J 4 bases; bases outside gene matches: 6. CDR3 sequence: CASSYSEWTSGYEQYF. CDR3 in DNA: TGTGCCAGCAGTTACTCCGAATGGACTAGCGGTTACGAGCAGTACTTC.

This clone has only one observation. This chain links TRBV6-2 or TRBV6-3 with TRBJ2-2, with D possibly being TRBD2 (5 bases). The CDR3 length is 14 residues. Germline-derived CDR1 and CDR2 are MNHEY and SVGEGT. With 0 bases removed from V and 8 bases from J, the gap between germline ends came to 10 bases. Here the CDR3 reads CASSYSRVAGELFF. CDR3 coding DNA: TGTGCCAGCAGTTACTCGAGGGTCGCGGGGGAGCTGTTTTTT.

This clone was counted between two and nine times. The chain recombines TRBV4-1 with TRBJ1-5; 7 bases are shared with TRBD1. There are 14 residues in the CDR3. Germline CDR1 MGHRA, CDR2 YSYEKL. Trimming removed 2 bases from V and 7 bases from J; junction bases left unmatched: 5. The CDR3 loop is CASSQRGGGQPQHF. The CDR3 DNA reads TGCGCCAGCAGCCAACGAGGGGGCGGGCAGCCCCAGCATTTT.

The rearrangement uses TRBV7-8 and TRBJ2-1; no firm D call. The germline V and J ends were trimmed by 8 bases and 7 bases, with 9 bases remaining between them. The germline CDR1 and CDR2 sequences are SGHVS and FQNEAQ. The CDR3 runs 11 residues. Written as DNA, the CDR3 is TGTGCCAGCTCCCCCGGGAATGAGCAGTTCTTC. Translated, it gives CASSPGNEQFF.

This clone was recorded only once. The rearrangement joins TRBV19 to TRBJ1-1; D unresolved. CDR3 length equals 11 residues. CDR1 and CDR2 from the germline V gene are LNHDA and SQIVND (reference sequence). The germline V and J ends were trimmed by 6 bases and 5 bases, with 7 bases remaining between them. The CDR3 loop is CASSFGTEAFF. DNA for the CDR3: TGTGCCAGTAGCTTTGGGACTGAAGCTTTCTTT.